Sequencing of this T cell receptor (beta chain) was carried out in a study of shared clonotypes between healthy human individuals. Naive CD8 isolation took CD45RO-negative cells positively selected for CCR7 and excluded terminally differentiated effector memory CD45RA+ cells. The method was immunoSEQ multiplex PCR; TCRdb's version includes in-frame clones alone and lacks a portion of them. The data show roughly 590,000 clones, around 95% seen once. CDR1 and CDR2 (germline): SGHNT, YYREEE (reference sequence). The length of the CDR3 is 13 residues. V lost 3 bases to trimming and J lost 8 bases; unmatched junction nucleotides: 4.

The gene calls are TRBV5-4 and TRBJ2-1; TRBD2 aligns across 8 bases. Material for sequencing was naive CD8+ T cells sorted from blood. The receptor comes from a woman in her twenties or thirties in good health. CDR3 in DNA: TGTGCCAGCAGCTCGAGCGGGAGCGATGAGCAGTTCTTC. As protein: CASSSSGSDEQFF.